The next 16 T cell receptor beta chains were all read from a single sample in a study of CXCR3-negative and CXCR3-positive naive CD8 T cells. TRB cDNA was prepared as libraries by UMI-labeled 5' RACE. TCRdb reprocessed the 5' RACE reads and keeps a single row for each CDR3 protein, giving no DNA. In all, the sample yields 150,000 or so distinct CDR3 sequences. The specimen sequenced was naive CXCR3- CD8+ T cells from blood. Stated subset: CD45RO-CCR7+CD27+CD95- naive CD8+ T cells lacking CXCR3 (TNR3-). Every receptor here comes from a human donor in good health. Some clones in this sample may be carry-over from other donors' samples.

This chain uses TRBV7-9 with TRBJ1-5. Germline CDR1 and CDR2: SEHNR and FQNEAQ (reference sequence). The CDR3 covers 14 residues. The CDR3 sequence: CASSEPGLNQPQHF.

This chain connects TRBV4-3 to TRBJ2-5; TCRdb designates TRBD1, a call that cannot be tested without DNA. The CDR3 runs 20 residues. Germline V gene data show CDR1 as LGHNA and CDR2 as YSLEER. The CDR3 reads CASSQEWETGTGKKQETQYF.

The chain is built from TRBV5-5 and TRBJ2-7; TCRdb names TRBD1, which stays unverified in the absence of DNA. CDR3 length: 16 amino acids. Germline loops: CDR1 SGHKS, CDR2 YYEKEE (reference sequence). The CDR3 sequence is CASSLVFGGANHEQYF.

The chain links TRBV29-1 to TRBJ2-1. The CDR3 contains 11 residues. The germline gives CDR1 SQVTM, CDR2 ANQGSEA. The CDR3 sequence is CSVAAYNEQFF.

The chain employs TRBV7-9 and TRBJ2-7; lacking DNA, the TRBD1 call made by TCRdb goes unchecked. This CDR3 is built from 13 residues. CDR1 and CDR2 from the germline V gene are SEHNR and FQNEAQ (reference sequence). The CDR3 region is CASSSGYTGEQYF.

This chain connects TRBV7-2 to TRBJ2-2; no DNA is available, so the TRBD1 call from TCRdb remains unchecked. The CDR3 has 15 residues. Germline CDR1 reads SGHTA; CDR2 reads FQGNSA. CDR3: CASSPLWSPTGELFF.

This CDR3 is CSASGGGGYTF. The chain recombines TRBV20-1 with TRBJ1-2; TCRdb reports TRBD1, a call that lacks DNA to check it against. This CDR3 is 11 amino acids long. Germline V gives CDR1 DFQATT, CDR2 SNEGSKA (reference sequence).

The chain recombines TRBV6-5 with TRBJ2-7; the D call of TRBD1 rests on TCRdb alone, since no DNA is present to check it. The CDR3 runs to 15 residues. Per germline, CDR1 MNHEY and CDR2 SVGAGI. The CDR3: CASSYFRGGGYEQYF.

Here the CDR3 reads CSARVLRVTADTQYF. The chain couples TRBV20-1 to TRBJ2-3; TCRdb's D call of TRBD1 is untestable without DNA. The CDR3 is 15 amino acids. Germline CDR1 is DFQATT and CDR2 is SNEGSKA (reference sequence).

The rearrangement joins TRBV29-1 to TRBJ2-5. This CDR3 has 13 residues. Germline-derived CDR1 and CDR2 are SQVTM and ANQGSEA. CDR3 amino acids: CSVEEGSGETQNF.

The chain couples TRBV28 to TRBJ2-3; TCRdb indicates TRBD2, and absent DNA this call remains unverified. The CDR3 totals 15 residues. Germline V CDR1 and CDR2: MDHEN, SYDVKM. The CDR3 loop is CASSRPRTTYSTQYF.

The CDR3 is CSARDQTSKNPNEQFF. The chain has TRBV20-1 and TRBJ2-1; TCRdb calls TRBD2, which cannot be checked without DNA. This CDR3 is built from 16 residues. Germline V gives CDR1 DFQATT, CDR2 SNEGSKA (reference sequence).

The CDR3 spells CATSRVVGGSYEQYF. This rearrangement joins TRBV15 to TRBJ2-7; as DNA is missing, the TRBD1 call by TCRdb cannot be tested. From germline, CDR1 is LNHNV and CDR2 YYDKDF (reference sequence). CDR3 size: 15 residues. Together with reference TRBV15 and TRBJ2-7, the CDR3 gives the full variable domain: DAMVIQNPRYQVTQFGKPVTLSCSQTLNHNVMYWYQQKSSQAPKLLFHYYDKDFNNEADTPDNFQSRRPNTSFCFLDIRSPGLGDTAMYLCATSRVVGGSYEQYFGPGTRLTVT.

This chain joins TRBV15 and TRBJ2-1; the TRBD1 assignment by TCRdb is unverifiable without DNA. The length of the CDR3 is 18 residues. The germline gives CDR1 LNHNV, CDR2 YYDKDF (reference sequence). CDR3 region: CATSRERGAAGRYNEQFF.

The chain combines TRBV13 with TRBJ1-2. The germline CDR1 and CDR2 sequences are PRHDT and FYEKMQ (reference sequence). The CDR3 extends over 14 amino acids. The CDR3 loop is CASSTRHVDYGYTF.

The chain joins TRBV29-1 to TRBJ2-1; lacking DNA, the TRBD1 call made by TCRdb goes unchecked. The CDR3 loop spans 14 amino acids. Germline CDR1 and CDR2: SQVTM and ANQGSEA. This chain's CDR3 is CSALDRDPYNEQFF.